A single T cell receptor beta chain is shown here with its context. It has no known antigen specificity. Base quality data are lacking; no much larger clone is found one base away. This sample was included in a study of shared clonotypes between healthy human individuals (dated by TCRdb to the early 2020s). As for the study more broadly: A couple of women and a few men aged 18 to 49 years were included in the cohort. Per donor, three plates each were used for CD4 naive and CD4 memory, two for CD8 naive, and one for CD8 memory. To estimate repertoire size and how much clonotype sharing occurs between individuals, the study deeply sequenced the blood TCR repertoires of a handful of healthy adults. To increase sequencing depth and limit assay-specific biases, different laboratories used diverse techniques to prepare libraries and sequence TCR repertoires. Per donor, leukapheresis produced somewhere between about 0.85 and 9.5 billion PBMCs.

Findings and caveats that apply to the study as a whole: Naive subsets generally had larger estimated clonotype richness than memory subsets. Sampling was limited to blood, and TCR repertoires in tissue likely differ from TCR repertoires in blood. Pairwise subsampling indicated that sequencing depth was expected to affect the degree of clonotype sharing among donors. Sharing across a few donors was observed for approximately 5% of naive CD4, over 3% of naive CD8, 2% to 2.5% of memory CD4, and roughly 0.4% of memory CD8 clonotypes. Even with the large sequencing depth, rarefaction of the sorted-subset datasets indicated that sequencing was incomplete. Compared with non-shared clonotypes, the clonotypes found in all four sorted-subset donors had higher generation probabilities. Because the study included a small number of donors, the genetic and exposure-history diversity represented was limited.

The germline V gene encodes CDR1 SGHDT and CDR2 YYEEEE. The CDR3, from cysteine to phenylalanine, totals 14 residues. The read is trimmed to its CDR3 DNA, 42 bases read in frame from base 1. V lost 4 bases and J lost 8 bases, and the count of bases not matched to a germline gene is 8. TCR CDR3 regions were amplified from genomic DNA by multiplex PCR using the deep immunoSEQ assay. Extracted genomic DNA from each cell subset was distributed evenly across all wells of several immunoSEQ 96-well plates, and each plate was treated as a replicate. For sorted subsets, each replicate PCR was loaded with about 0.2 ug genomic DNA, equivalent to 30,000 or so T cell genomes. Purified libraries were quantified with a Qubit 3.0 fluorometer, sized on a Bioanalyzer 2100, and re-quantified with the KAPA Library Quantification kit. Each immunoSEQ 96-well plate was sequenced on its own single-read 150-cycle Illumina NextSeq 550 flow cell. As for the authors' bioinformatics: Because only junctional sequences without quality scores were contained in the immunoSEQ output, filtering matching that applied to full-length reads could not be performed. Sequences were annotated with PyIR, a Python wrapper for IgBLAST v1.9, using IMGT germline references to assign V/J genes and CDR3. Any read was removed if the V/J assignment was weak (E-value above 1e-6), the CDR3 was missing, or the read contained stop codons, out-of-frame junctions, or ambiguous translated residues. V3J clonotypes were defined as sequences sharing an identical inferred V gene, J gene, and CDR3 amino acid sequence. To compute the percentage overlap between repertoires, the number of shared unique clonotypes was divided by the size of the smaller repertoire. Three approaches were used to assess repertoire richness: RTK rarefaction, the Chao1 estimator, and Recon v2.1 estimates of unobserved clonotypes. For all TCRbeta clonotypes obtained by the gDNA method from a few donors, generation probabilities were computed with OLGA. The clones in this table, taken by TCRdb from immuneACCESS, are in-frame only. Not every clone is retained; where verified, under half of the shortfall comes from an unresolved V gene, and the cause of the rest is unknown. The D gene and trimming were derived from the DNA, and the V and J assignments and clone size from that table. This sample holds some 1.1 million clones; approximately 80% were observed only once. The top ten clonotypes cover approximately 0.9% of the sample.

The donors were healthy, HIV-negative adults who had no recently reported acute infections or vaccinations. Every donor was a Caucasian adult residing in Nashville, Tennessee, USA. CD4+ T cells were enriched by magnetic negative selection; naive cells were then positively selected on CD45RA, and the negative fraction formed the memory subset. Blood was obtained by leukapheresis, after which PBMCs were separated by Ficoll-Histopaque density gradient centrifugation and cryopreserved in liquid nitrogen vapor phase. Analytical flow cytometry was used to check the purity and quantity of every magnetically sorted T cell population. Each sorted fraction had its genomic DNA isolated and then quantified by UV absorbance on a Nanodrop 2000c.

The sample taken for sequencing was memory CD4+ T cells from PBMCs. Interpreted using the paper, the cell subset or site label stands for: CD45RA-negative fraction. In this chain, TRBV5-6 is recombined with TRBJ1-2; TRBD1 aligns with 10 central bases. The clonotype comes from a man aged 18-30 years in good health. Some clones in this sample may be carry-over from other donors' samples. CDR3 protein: CASSTRQGAWGYTF. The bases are TGTGCCAGCAGCACCCGACAGGGGGCGTGGGGCTACACCTTC.